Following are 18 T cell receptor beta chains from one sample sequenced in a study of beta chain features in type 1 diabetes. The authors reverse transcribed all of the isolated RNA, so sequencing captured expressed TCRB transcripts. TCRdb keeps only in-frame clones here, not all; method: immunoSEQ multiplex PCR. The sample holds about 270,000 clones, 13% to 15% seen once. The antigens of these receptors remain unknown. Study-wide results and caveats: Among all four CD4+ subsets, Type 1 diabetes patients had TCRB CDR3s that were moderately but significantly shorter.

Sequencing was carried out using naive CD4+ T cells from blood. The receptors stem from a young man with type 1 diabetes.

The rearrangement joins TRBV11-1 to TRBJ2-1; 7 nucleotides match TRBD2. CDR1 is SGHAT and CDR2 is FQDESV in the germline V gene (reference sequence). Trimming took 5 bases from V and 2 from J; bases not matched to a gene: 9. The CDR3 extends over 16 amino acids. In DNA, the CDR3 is TGTGCCAGCAGCCCCACCCGACTAGCAACCTACAATGAGCAGTTCTTC. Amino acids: CASSPTRLATYNEQFF.

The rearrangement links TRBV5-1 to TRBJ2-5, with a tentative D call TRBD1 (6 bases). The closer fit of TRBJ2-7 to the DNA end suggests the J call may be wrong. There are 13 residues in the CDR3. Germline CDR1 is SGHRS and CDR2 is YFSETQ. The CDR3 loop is CASSSGQLYEQYF. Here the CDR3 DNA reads TGCGCCAGCAGCTCTGGACAGCTCTACGAGCAGTACTTC.

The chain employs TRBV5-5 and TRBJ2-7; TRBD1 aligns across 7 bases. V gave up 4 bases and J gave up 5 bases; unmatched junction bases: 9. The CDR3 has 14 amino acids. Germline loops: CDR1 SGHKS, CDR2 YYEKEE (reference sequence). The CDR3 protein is CASSRGTAANEQYF. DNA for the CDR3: TGTGCCAGCAGCCGAGGGACAGCGGCAAACGAGCAGTACTTC.

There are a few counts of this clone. The CDR3 here is CASSFGASGQETQYF. The DNA for the CDR3 is TGCGCCAGCAGCTTTGGGGCTAGCGGGCAAGAGACCCAGTACTTC. This chain joins TRBV5-1 and TRBJ2-5; 8 bases map to TRBD2. V shed 2 bases, J shed 2 bases, and the junction held 5 bases outside the gene matches. The CDR3 is made up of 15 amino acids. Germline assignment: CDR1 SGHRS and CDR2 YFSETQ.

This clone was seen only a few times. The CDR3 reads CASSARQIYTGELFF. The DNA for the CDR3 is TGTGCCAGCAGTGCCAGACAGATTTACACCGGGGAGCTGTTTTTT. The chain uses TRBV25-1 and TRBJ2-2, with D tentatively TRBD1 (5 bases). The CDR3 contains 15 residues. Trimming cost V 4 bases and J 3 bases, with 12 bases left between them. The V gene's germline CDR1 is MGHDK and CDR2 SYGVNS.

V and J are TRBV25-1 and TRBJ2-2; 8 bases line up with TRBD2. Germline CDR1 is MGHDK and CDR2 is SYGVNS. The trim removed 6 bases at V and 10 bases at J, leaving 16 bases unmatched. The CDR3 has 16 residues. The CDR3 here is CASRRAGRAGPEELFF. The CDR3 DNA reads TGTGCCAGCAGGCGCGCCGGGAGGGCCGGCCCCGAGGAGCTGTTTTTT.

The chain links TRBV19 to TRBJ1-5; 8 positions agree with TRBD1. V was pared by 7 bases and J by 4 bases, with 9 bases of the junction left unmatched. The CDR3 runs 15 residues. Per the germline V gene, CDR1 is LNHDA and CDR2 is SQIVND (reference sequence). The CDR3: CASTRGGQGNQPQHF. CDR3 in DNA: TGTGCCAGTACCAGGGGAGGACAGGGTAATCAGCCCCAGCATTTT.

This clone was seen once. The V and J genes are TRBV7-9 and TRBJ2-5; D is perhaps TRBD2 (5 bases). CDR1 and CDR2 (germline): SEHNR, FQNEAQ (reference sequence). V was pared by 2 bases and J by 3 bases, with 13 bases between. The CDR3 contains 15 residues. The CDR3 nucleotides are TGTGCCAGCAGCTTATCGGGGTGGACGGAAGAGACCCAGTACTTC. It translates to CASSLSGWTEETQYF.

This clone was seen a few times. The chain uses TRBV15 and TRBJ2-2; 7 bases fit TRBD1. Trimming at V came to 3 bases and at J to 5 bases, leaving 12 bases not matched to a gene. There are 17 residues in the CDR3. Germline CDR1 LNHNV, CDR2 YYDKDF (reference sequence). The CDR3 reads CATSRSDRASGTGELFF. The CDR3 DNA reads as TGTGCCACCAGCAGGTCAGACAGGGCTTCGGGTACCGGGGAGCTGTTTTTT.

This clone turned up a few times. In nucleotides, the CDR3 is TGTGCCAGCAGGAGACCGGGAGAGGCCTACGAGCAGTACTTC. Protein product: CASRRPGEAYEQYF. The V gene is TRBV28, the J gene TRBJ2-7; D perhaps matches TRBD2 (6 bases). Trimming took off 6 bases at V and 2 bases at J, with 14 bases between the two ends. Germline V CDR1 and CDR2: MDHEN, SYDVKM. The CDR3 totals 14 residues.

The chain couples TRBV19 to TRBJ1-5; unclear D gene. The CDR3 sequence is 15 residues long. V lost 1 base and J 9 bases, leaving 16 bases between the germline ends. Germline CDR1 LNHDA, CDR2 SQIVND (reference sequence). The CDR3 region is CASSIATGRTSPQHF. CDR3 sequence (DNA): TGTGCCAGTAGTATAGCGACTGGGAGGACCTCGCCCCAGCATTTT. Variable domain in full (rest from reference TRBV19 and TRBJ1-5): DGGITQSPKYLFRKEGQNVTLSCEQNLNHDAMYWYRQDPGQGLRLIYYSQIVNDFQKGDIAEGYSVSREKKESFPLTVTSAQKNPTAFYLCASSIATGRTSPQHFGDGTRLSIL.

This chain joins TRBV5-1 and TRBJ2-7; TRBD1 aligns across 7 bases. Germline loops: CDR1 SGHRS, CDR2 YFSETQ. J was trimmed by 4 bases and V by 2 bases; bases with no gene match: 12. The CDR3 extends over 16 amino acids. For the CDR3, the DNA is TGCGCCAGCAGCTTTTCCATCGGGACAGTCCCTTACGAGCAGTACTTC. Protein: CASSFSIGTVPYEQYF. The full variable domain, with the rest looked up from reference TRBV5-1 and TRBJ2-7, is KAGVTQTPRYLIKTRGQQVTLSCSPISGHRSVSWYQQTPGQGLQFLFEYFSETQRNKGNFPGRFSGRQFSNSRSEMNVSTLELGDSALYLCASSFSIGTVPYEQYFGPGTRLTVT.

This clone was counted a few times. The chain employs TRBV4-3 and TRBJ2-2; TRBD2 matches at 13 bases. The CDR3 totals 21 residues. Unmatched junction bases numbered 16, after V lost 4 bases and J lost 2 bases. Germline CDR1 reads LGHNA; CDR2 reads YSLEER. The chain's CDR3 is CASSPSGLAGVGGRNTGELFF. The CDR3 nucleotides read TGCGCCAGCAGCCCAAGCGGACTAGCGGGAGTGGGGGGCCGAAACACCGGGGAGCTGTTTTTT.

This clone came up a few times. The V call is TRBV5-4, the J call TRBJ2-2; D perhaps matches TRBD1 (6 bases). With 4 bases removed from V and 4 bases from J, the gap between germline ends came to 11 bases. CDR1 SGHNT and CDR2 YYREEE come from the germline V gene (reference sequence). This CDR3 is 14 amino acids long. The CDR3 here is CASSGGQSTGELFF. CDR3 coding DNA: TGTGCCAGCAGCGGCGGACAGTCCACCGGGGAGCTGTTTTTT.

The DNA for the CDR3 is TGCGCCAGCATCCAGGGGGCGCATCCAGATACGCAGTATTTT. It codes for CASIQGAHPDTQYF. This chain uses TRBV5-1 with TRBJ2-3; TRBD1 agrees at 8 bases. CDR1 is SGHRS and CDR2 is YFSETQ in the germline V gene. CDR3 length: 14 residues. Unmatched junction bases numbered 7, after V lost 6 bases and J lost 4 bases.

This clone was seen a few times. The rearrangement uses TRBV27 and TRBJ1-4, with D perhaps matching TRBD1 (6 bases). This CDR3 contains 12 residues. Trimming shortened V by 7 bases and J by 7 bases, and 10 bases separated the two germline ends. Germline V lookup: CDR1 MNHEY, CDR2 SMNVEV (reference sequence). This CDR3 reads CASKQGSEKLFF. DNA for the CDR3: TGTGCCAGCAAACAGGGATCTGAAAAACTGTTTTTT.

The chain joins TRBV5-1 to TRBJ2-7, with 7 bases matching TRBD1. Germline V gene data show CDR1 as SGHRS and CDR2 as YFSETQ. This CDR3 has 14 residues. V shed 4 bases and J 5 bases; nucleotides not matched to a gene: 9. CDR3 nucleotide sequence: TGCGCCAGCAGCGAAGGCGGACAGGTGAACGAGCAGTACTTC. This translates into CASSEGGQVNEQYF.

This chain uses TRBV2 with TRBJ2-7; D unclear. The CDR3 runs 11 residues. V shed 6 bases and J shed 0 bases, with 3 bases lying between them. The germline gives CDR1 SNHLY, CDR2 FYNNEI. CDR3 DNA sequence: TGTGCCAGCAGCTTCTCCTACGAGCAGTACTTC. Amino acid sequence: CASSFSYEQYF.